This T cell receptor beta chain was captured by sequencing in a study of CD8+ T cells in alopecia areata. Overall study context: Patients in the study were on tofacitinib for 6 to 18 months, then off it for 6 months.

In each case, RNA was isolated and then reverse transcribed into cDNA as the sequencing template. Sequencing was performed with immunoSEQ multiplex PCR; in TCRdb, only in-frame clones are kept and a portion is missing. The sample consists of fewer than 80,000 clones, 50% to 75% of them appearing once. Unmatched junction bases numbered 6, after V lost 8 bases and J lost 1 base. The CDR3 is made up of 14 amino acids. The germline CDR1 and CDR2 sequences are MNHEY and SMNVEV (reference sequence). The TCR was taken from a human donor with alopecia areata. The source was CD8+ T cells sorted from blood, collected at week 0. The chain carries TRBV27 and TRBJ2-7; 9 bases line up with TRBD1. CDR3 coding DNA: TGTGCCAGCGCGGACAGGGGCCTTTCCTACGAGCAGTACTTC. This encodes CASADRGLSYEQYF.